This TCR beta chain was found in a study of T cells after yellow fever vaccination. In this sample, this clonotype turned up a few times. Its antigen is not identified. The study, taken as a whole, reports: Clones from primary vaccination mostly reappeared after the booster (96% CD4, approximately 86% CD8).

Each CDR3 protein gets one entry after TCRdb re-called the 5' RACE reads with MiXCR. The sample lists a few hundred thousand distinct CDR3 sequences; 3.5% to 4.5% were seen once. Germline values: CDR1 SGHVS, CDR2 FQNEAQ. J lost 4 bases, V lost 5 bases, and 7 bases had no gene match. The CDR3 has 15 residues. This chain links TRBV7-8 with TRBJ2-2; 7 bases line up with TRBD1. This TCR was recovered from a man aged 18 to 35 who received the YFV17D yellow fever vaccine. The sample was PBMCs, taken 5 days after the yellow fever booster vaccination. The CDR3: CASSLDRVGTGELFF. The CDR3 DNA reads TGTGCCAGCAGCCTTGACAGGGTTGGCACCGGGGAGCTGTTTTTT.